The present T cell receptor beta chain was sequenced within a study of blood T cell repertoires in COVID-19. Across the study: From the United States, Italy and Spain came samples of acute and convalescent COVID-19.

The V end lost 1 base, the J end lost 11 bases, and 14 bases lay between the germline ends. Germline CDR1 is SGHTA and CDR2 is FQGNSA. This CDR3 spans 13 amino acids. As handled by the study authors: How many nucleated cells were present was estimated from reference gene primer amplification. The protocol was immunoSEQ multiplex PCR, while the TCRdb copy is restricted to in-frame clones and leaves out a portion. V, J and clone size reflect that table, while D and trimming were determined from the DNA. Of hundreds of thousands of clones in the sample, 85% to 90% were seen once. The chain is built from TRBV7-2 and TRBJ1-1; the D is unclear. Sequenced input: PBMCs or T cells enriched from blood (not recorded which). This sequence originates from a man between 18 and 29 years old who had recovered from COVID-19. The CDR3 here is CASSLGGALGAFF. DNA for the CDR3: TGTGCCAGCAGCTTAGGGGGAGCGCTGGGGGCTTTCTTT. The complete variable domain, with remaining parts taken from reference TRBV7-2 and TRBJ1-1, reads GAGVSQSPSNKVTEKGKDVELRCDPISGHTALYWYRQSLGQGLEFLIYFQGNSAPDKSGLPSDRFSAERTGGSVSTLTIQRTQQEDSAVYLCASSLGGALGAFFGQGTRLTVV.